The present T cell receptor (beta chain) was sequenced within a study of cytomegalovirus exposure and HLA in healthy donors (dated by TCRdb to the late 2010s). General notes on the study: In an earlier analysis of 587 of the donors, approximately 260 Gb of sequence data and 90 million to 130 million unique TCR beta sequences from 180 million or so T cells were reported. To predict cytomegalovirus infection status, the study combined high-throughput TCR immunosequencing, statistical association of individual TCRs with disease status, and machine learning. Of the roughly 390 genotyped donors, around 81% fell in the genetic ancestry cluster associated with self-reported Caucasian donors. Rather than using new phenotypic data, the later analysis identified candidate immune exposures from TCR beta sequences and from how often those sequences occurred across donors. The T cell repertoires of several hundred subjects were profiled by immunosequencing and related to cytomegalovirus serostatus. Across 398 genotyped donors of the cohort, an average of about 200,000 unique TCR beta nucleotide sequences per donor were sequenced, and 15% to 20% of those sequences were non-productive. A later genetic analysis used genome-wide SNP genotypes for about 65% of the roughly 670 donors, treating that subset as a discovery cohort. Roughly 5 DR-DQ haplotypes were handled as single units for association and clustering, since linkage in the cohort was strong. An early release covering approximately 600 HLA-typed donors comprised 250 to 350 gigabases of sequencing data and approximately 85 million unique TCR sequences. Besides the first cohort of more than 650 subjects, a separate validation cohort made up of about 120 different subjects was used. Donor age, sex, ethnicity and CMV serostatus were compiled together with the repertoire data. All discovery cohort repertoires had been generated on a single sequencing platform. Both class I and class II loci were covered by HLA typing, at four-digit resolution. The study aimed to test whether signatures of past pathogen exposure could be identified by cataloging public T cell receptors. An earlier analysis of some 600 of the donors applied high-throughput TCR beta sequencing to assess whether each TCR beta V gene segment acted as functional or pseudogenic. A later analysis re-analyzed previously published TCR beta repertoires from roughly 690 donors and added high-resolution HLA genotyping to study TCR occurrence patterns. The number of donors typed differed by locus, with about 629-630 for A, B, C, DRB1 and DQB1, roughly 520 for DQA1, 606 for DPA1, and around 460 for DPB1.

The cohort consisted of some 730 healthy bone marrow donors. All cohort members were sampled while nominally healthy, although unrecorded immune exposures were likely present. The donor tested CMV seropositive, placing the donor among the 290 or so seropositive members of the cohort. Each donor provided a peripheral blood sample, and peripheral blood mononuclear cells were used for TCR beta sequencing. Genomic DNA extraction from the blood cell samples was performed with the Qiagen DNeasy Blood Extraction Kit. Taken from the germline V gene (reference sequence), the CDR1 and CDR2 loops are MNHEY and SMNVEV. The CDR3 sequence holds 12 residues, the cysteine and phenylalanine included. Just the 36-base CDR3 DNA is kept, in frame starting at base 1. V is pared back by 5 bases and J by 6 bases, with 7 bases lying between the germline termini. Concerning this clone: It has no known antigen specificity. No base qualities exist here, and no much larger clone lies one base off it.

The full study reports these points: Most TCR sequences were observed very rarely across donors, whereas some public TCRs were present in many individuals. CMV serostatus was the only immune exposure information available for the cohort. In a later analysis, most CMV-associated TCR beta chains were found to appear HLA-restricted, with HLA associations seemingly driven largely by CMV exposure. In a later genetic analysis, fewer N-insertions in productive TCRs were reported among donors in an Asian-associated ancestry cluster than the roughly 710-donor mean. Because counts were too low, under 20 rarely observed V segments, including chromosome 9 orphons, were left out of the earlier analysis of roughly 600 of the donors. Correlated functional status among segregating V segments might reflect linkage disequilibrium, but an unknown experimental factor could not be ruled out. In vitro tests confirmed that a few of the cytomegalovirus-associated TCR beta chains recognize cytomegalovirus antigens. Broadly in line with IMGT annotations, most TCR beta V segments showed up in productive rearrangements about 87% or about 30% of the time in an earlier analysis of several hundred of the donors. In both the original and validation cohorts, the classifier was reported to diagnose cytomegalovirus status with high specificity and sensitivity. An association between a missense DCLRE1C variant and V-gene and J-gene trimming of TCR beta chains was found in a later genetic analysis and replicated in an independent cohort. When HLA alleles, especially DR and DQ, strongly co-occurred, attributing TCR associations to individual alleles was difficult. A further reported finding was that TCR beta sequences accurately predicted the HLA-A and HLA-B alleles for most subjects in the first cohort. The sequencing pipeline was judged likely to have produced a cluster of highly shared sequence variants as a technical artifact. In a later analysis, several top co-occurrence clusters were reported to appear linked to parvovirus B19, influenza, CMV and Epstein-Barr virus. At a false discovery rate of 0.05, a later analysis linked around 15,000 TCR beta sequences to specific HLA alleles. This cohort had only TCR beta chains sequenced, and the lack of alpha or paired-chain data limited which features could be detected. According to a later analysis, TCR association rates differed among HLA loci, with DRB1 alleles showing the most associated TCRs and HLA-C alleles showing the fewest. Because HLA typing was unavailable for some donors at each locus, only the typed subset was used in association tests. The study gave a list of about 160 TCR beta chains associated with cytomegalovirus. Some IMGT-functional V segments, including TRBV6-2 and TRBV6-3, could not be told apart with the 87-base-pair reads, so those segments were excluded. Compared with equally common non-associated chains, HLA-associated TCR beta chains in a later analysis were more clonally expanded and had lower generation probabilities. Presence/absence analyses assumed roughly uniform sequencing depth across donors, an assumption that may not hold. The authors suggested that the approach could potentially be extended to other disease states and immunological phenotypes.

Library generation was performed with the immunoSEQ multiplex PCR assay. For the multiplex PCR, a mixture combining 60 forward primers for TCR Vbeta segments and 13 reverse primers for TCR Jbeta segments was used. A multiplex PCR assay on genomic DNA amplified the CDR3 region of rearranged TCR beta genes. On the Illumina HiSeq System, the amplified TCR beta libraries were sequenced as 87-base-pair reads. As for the original processing: Across the 700 or so repertoires, a later analysis counted around 80 million unique TCR beta chains, about 10 million of which were shared by at least two donors. Raw reads were error-corrected and collapsed into unique sequences with a nearest-neighbor algorithm that merged closely related sequences to remove PCR and sequencing errors. Alignment of CDR3 sequences to IMGT reference sequences was used to assign V, D and J gene segments. For a sequence to be retained, at least a six-nucleotide match to both a V gene segment and a J gene segment was required. Rearrangements were classified as productive when the CDR3 lacked stop codons and remained in frame with V and J, and all other rearrangements were classified as non-productive. CDR3 was defined according to IMGT convention as the region running from the second conserved V-encoded cysteine to the conserved J-encoded phenylalanine. In an earlier analysis of 550 to 650 of the donors, sequences lacking an unambiguous match to a single V gene segment were excluded. An earlier analysis of under 750 of the donors called V segments functional above 56.7% productive rearrangements and segregating when the between-donor standard deviation exceeded 5%. A statistical classification framework was built to diagnose cytomegalovirus status from the catalog of TCR beta chain sequences. V and J gene assignment, in a later analysis, came from comparing TCR nucleotide sequences with IMGT/GENE-DB human TR gene sequences. Using the TCRdist pipeline, a later analysis assigned CDR3 sequences along with most-parsimonious VDJ recombination scenarios. A later analysis defined each TCR beta chain by its CDR3 amino acid sequence plus V-gene family, and excluded reads lacking a unique V-gene family. A later analysis removed nearly 600 highly shared, low-generation-probability nucleotide sequences to deal with suspected cross-contamination and a sequencing artifact. In a later analysis, a clonal expansion index was calculated for each public chain from normalized within-repertoire ranks of inferred template counts. In a later analysis, generation probabilities were computed using a VDJ recombination model fitted to out-of-frame rearrangements, and the results were checked against IGoR. In a later analysis, hypergeometric tests were used to score TCR-TCR, TCR-HLA and TCR-CMV co-occurrence, with a repertoire-size bias correction applied to TCR pairs. In a later analysis, false discovery rates were estimated by permuting HLA or CMV assignments 20 times. In a later analysis, co-occurring TCRs were grouped with DBSCAN, and TCRdist sequence similarity was added when clustering was performed within HLA-allele-positive subsets. Repertoires with fewer than 30,000 or more than 120,000 public chains, plus five repertoires with anomalous nucleotide sharing, were excluded from co-occurrence clustering. Here the immuneACCESS table is served through TCRdb, limited to in-frame sequences with V and J called. Missing clones are a known gap in these copies; in checked studies unresolved V genes cover under half, and the rest lacks a known reason. V, J and clone size are those of that table, while D and trimming were read from the DNA. Within this sample are about 160,000 clones, with 65% to 85% of them counted one time only. The ten largest make up roughly 6.3% of the sample.

Sample: PBMCs. The sequence is built from TRBV27 and TRBJ2-2, with the D gene too uncertain to name. This clonotype was sampled from a male donor in good health and CMV-seropositive. CDR3 region: CASSPNSGELFF. Read as DNA, the sequence is TGTGCCAGCAGTCCCAACTCCGGGGAGCTGTTTTTT.